This T cell receptor beta chain was found in a study of blood T cell repertoires in COVID-19. The wider study: Samples of COVID-19 (acute and convalescent) were obtained from the United States, Italy and Spain. T cells, B-cell-depleted T cells, or PBMCs supplied cDNA or gDNA.

Authors' processing steps: The authors estimated nucleated cell counts from reference gene primer amplification. Some clones are missing from TCRdb's copy, which holds only in-frame ones; the method was immunoSEQ multiplex PCR. The V and J calls and clone size are taken from that table; D and trimming were inferred from the DNA. Here the sample spans 150,000 to 200,000 clones, roughly 89% being singletons. Followed over time, Seattle patients had been enrolled while infection was active. This clone was observed a handful of times. What was sequenced was peripheral blood. The origin of this receptor is a woman between 65 and 79 years old with COVID-19, enrolled during active disease.

The CDR3, as DNA: TGTGCCAGCAGGGTTGAAATGGGCTCTTATAATTCACCCCTCCACTTT. Amino acids: CASRVEMGSYNSPLHF. The chain employs TRBV5-4 and TRBJ1-6, with D hard to call. V was trimmed by 5 bases and J by 4 bases, leaving 16 bases between them. The length of the CDR3 is 16 residues. The germline V gene has CDR1 SGHNT and CDR2 YYREEE (reference sequence).